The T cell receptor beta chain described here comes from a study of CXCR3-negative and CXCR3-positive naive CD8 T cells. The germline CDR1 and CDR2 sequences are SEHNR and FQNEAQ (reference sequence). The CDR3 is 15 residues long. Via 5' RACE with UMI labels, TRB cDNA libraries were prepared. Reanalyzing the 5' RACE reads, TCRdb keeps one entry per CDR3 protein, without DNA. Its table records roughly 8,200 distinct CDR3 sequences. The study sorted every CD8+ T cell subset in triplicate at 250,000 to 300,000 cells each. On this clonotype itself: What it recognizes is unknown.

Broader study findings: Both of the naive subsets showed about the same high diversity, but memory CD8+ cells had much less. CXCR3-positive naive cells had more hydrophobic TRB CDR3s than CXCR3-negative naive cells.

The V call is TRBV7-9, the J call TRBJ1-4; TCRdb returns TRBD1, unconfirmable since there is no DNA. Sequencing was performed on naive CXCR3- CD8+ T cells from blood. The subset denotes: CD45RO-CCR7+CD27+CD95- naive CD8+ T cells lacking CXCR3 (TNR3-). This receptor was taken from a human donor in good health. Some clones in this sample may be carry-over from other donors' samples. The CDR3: CASSSRQGADEKLFF. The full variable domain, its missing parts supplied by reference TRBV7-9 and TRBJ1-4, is DTGVSQNPRHKITKRGQNVTFRCDPISEHNRLYWYRQTLGQGPEFLTYFQNEAQLEKSRLLSDRFSAERPKGSFSTLEIQRTEQGDSAMYLCASSSRQGADEKLFFGSGTQLSVL.